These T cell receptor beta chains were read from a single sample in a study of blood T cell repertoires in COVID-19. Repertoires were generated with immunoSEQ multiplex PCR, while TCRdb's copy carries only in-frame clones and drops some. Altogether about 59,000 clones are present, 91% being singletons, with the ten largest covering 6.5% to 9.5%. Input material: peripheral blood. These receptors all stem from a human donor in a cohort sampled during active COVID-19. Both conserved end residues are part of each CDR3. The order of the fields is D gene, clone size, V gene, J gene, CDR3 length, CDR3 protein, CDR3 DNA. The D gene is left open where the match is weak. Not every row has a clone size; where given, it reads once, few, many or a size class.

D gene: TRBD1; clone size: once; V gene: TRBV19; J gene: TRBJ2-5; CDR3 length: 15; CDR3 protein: CASKGTGLIGETQYF; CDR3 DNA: TGTGCCAGTAAGGGGACAGGATTGATTGGAGAGACCCAGTACTTC
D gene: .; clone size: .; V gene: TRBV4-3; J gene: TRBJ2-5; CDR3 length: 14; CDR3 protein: CASSQSIIQETQYF; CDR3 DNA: TGCGCCAGCAGCCAGAGCATAATCCAAGAGACCCAGTACTTC
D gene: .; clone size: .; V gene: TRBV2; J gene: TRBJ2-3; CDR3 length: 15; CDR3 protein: CASSEVRSSGDTQYF; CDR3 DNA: TGTGCCAGCAGTGAAGTTAGGAGTTCTGGGGATACGCAGTATTTT
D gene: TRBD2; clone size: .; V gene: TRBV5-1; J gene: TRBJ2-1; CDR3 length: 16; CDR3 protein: CASSSRPSGVYNEQFF; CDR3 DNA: TGCGCCAGCAGCTCACGCCCTAGCGGGGTGTACAATGAGCAGTTCTTC
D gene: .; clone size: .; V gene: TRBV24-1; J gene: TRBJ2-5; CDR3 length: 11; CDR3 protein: CATRQRETQYF; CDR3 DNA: TGTGCCACCAGGCAGCGAGAGACCCAGTACTTC
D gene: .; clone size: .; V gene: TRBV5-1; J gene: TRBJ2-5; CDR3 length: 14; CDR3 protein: CASSLSTGKETQYF; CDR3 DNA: TGCGCCAGCAGCCTGTCTACAGGGAAAGAGACCCAGTACTTC
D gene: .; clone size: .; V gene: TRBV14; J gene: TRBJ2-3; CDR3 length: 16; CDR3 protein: CASSQASPLKTDTQYF; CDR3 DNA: TGTGCCAGCAGCCAAGCTTCCCCTCTAAAAACAGATACGCAGTATTTT
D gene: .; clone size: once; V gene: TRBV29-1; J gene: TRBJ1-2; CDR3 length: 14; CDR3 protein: CSGYSGGRNYGYTF; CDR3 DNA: TGCAGCGGGTATAGCGGGGGGCGCAACTATGGCTACACCTTC
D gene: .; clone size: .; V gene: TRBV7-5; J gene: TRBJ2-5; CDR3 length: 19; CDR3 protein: CARSPPLGSGGRKQETQYF; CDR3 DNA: TGTGCCAGAAGCCCCCCTCTCGGAAGCGGGGGGCGGAAGCAAGAGACCCAGTACTTC
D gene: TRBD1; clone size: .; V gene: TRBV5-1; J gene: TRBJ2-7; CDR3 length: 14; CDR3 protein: CASSGQGASYEQYF; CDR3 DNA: TGCGCCAGCAGCGGACAGGGGGCGTCCTACGAGCAGTACTTC
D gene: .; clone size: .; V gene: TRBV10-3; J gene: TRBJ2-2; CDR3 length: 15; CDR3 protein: CAISESNRYTGELFF; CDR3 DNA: TGTGCCATCAGTGAGTCTAACAGGTACACCGGGGAGCTGTTTTTT
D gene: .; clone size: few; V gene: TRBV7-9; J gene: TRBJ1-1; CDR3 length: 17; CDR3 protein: CASSFDPERPSNTEAFF; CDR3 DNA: TGTGCCAGCAGCTTTGATCCCGAGAGGCCGTCGAACACTGAAGCTTTCTTT
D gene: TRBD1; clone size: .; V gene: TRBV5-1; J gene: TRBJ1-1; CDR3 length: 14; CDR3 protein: CASSLRQGAGEAFF; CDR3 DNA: TGCGCCAGCAGCTTGCGTCAGGGGGCTGGTGAAGCTTTCTTT
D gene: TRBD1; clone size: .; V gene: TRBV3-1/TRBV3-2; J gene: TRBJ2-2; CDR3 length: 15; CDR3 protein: CASSQGTGYHGELFF; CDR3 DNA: TGTGCCAGCAGCCAAGGGACAGGGTACCACGGGGAGCTGTTTTTT
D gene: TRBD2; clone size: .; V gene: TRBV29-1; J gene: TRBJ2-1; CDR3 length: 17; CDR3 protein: CSVTGTSGPSSYNEQFF; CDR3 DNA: TGCAGCGTCACCGGGACTAGCGGGCCAAGCTCCTACAATGAGCAGTTCTTC
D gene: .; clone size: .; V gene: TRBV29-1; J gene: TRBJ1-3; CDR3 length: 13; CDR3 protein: CSVQGSIGNTIYF; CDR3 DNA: TGCAGCGTCCAGGGGTCTATCGGTAACACCATATATTTT
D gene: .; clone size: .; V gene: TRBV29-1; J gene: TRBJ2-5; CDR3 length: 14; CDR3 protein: CSVRSTGGLETQYF; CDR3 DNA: TGCAGCGTTAGGTCGACGGGCGGGTTAGAGACCCAGTACTTC
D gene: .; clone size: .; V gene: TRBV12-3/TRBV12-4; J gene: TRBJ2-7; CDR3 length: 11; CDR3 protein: CASRGAGEQYF; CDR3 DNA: TGTGCCAGCCGAGGCGCGGGCGAGCAGTACTTC
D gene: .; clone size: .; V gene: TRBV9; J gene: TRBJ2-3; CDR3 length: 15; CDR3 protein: CASSVVMSNADTQYF; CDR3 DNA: TGTGCCAGCAGCGTAGTGATGAGTAACGCAGATACGCAGTATTTT
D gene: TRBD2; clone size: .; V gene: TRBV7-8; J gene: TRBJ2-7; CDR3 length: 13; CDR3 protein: CASSGREGHEQYF; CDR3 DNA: TGTGCCAGCAGCGGCCGGGAGGGCCACGAGCAGTACTTC
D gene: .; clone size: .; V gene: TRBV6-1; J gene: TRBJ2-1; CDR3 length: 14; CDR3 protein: CASSEVHRVNEQFF; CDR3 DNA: TGTGCCAGCAGTGAAGTCCACAGGGTGAATGAGCAGTTCTTC
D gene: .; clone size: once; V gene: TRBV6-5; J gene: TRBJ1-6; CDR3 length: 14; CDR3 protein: CASMRQGIGSPLHF; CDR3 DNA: TGTGCCAGCATGAGGCAGGGGATCGGCTCACCCCTCCACTTT
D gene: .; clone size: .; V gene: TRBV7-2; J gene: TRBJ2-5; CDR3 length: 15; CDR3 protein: CASSIQGRIQETQYF; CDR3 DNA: TGTGCCAGCAGCATACAGGGACGGATACAAGAGACCCAGTACTTC
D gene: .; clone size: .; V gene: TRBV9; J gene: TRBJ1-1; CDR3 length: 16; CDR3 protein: CASSVSSQGRNTEAFF; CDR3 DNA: TGTGCCAGCAGCGTATCATCCCAAGGGAGGAACACTGAAGCTTTCTTT
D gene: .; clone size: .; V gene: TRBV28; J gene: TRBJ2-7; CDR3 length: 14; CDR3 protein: CASSRSRVAEEQYF; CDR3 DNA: TGTGCCAGCAGCCGTTCCAGGGTGGCGGAAGAGCAGTACTTC
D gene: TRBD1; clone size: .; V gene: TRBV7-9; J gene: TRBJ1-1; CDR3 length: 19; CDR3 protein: CASSVFRGLTDTQNAEAFF; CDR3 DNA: TGTGCCAGCAGCGTCTTCAGGGGGCTGACCGACACGCAAAACGCAGAAGCTTTCTTT
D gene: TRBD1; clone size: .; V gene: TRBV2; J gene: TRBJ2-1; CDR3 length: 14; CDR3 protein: CASSRGNRGSEQFF; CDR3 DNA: TGTGCCAGCAGTCGCGGTAACAGGGGAAGTGAGCAGTTCTTC
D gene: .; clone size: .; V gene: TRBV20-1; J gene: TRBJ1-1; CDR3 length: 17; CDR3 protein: CSASGRGGGGLNTEAFF; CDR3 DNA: TGCAGTGCTAGTGGCCGCGGGGGAGGGGGTTTGAACACTGAAGCTTTCTTT
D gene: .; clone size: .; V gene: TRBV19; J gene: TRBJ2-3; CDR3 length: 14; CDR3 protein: CASSRRQGTDTQYF; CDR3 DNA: TGTGCCAGTAGTAGACGACAGGGCACAGATACGCAGTATTTT
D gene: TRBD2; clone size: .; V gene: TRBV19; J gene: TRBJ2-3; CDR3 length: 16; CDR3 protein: CASSPGLAGGTDTQYF; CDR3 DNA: TGTGCCAGTAGCCCTGGACTAGCGGGGGGCACAGATACGCAGTATTTT
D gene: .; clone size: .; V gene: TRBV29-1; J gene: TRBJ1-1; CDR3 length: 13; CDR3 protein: CSVQPQANTEAFF; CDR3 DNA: TGCAGCGTTCAACCTCAGGCGAACACTGAAGCTTTCTTT
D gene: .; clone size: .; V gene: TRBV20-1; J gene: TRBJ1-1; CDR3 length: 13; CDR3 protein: CSASRGWDTEAFF; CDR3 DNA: TGCAGTGCTAGTAGGGGTTGGGACACTGAAGCTTTCTTT
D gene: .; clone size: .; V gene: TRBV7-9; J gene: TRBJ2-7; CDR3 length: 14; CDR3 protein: CASSLELGGNEQYF; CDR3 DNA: TGTGCCAGCAGCTTAGAGCTTGGAGGGAACGAGCAGTACTTC
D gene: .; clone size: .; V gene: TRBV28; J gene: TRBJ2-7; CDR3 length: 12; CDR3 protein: CASRNGWYEQYF; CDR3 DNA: TGTGCCAGCCGAAACGGTTGGTACGAGCAGTACTTC
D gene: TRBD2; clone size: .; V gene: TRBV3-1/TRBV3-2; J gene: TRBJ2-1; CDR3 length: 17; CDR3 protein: CASSQPLGPSGSNEQFF; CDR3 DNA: TGTGCCAGCAGCCAACCTTTAGGGCCTAGCGGGTCGAATGAGCAGTTCTTC
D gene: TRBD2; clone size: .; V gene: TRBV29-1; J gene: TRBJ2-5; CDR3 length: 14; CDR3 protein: CSVVGSGGGETQYF; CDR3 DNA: TGCAGCGTTGTAGGTAGCGGGGGAGGAGAGACCCAGTACTTC
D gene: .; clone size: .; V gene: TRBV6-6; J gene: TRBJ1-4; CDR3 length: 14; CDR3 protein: CASSTQGGGEKLFF; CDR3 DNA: TGTGCCAGCAGTACACAGGGCGGGGGTGAAAAACTGTTTTTT
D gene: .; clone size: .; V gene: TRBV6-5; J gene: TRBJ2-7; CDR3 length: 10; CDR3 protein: CASSRDEQYF; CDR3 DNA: TGTGCCAGCAGCAGGGACGAGCAGTACTTC
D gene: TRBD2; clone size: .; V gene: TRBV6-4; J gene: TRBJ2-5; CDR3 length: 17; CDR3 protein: CASSDVGVSSGEETQYF; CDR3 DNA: TGTGCCAGCAGTGACGTCGGGGTTTCTAGCGGGGAAGAGACCCAGTACTTC
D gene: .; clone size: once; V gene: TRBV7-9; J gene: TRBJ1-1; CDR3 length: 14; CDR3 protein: CASTFSGVSAEAFF; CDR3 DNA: TGTGCCAGCACCTTCAGTGGCGTTAGCGCTGAAGCTTTCTTT
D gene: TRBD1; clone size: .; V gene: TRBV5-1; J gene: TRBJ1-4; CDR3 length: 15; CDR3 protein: CASSLGQGMGEKLFF; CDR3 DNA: TGCGCCAGCAGCTTGGGACAGGGGATGGGGGAAAAACTGTTTTTT
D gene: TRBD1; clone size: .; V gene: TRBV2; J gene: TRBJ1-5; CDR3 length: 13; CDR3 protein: CACSTGAFLPQHF; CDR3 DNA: TGTGCCTGCAGTACAGGGGCGTTTCTGCCCCAGCATTTT
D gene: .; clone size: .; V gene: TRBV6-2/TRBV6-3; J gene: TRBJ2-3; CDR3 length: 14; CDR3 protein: CASSRRGATDTQYF; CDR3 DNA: TGTGCCAGCAGTCGCCGGGGGGCCACAGATACGCAGTATTTT
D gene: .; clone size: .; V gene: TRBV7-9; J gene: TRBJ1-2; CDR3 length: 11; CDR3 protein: CASGGPGGYTF; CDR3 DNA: TGTGCCAGCGGGGGCCCTGGGGGCTACACCTTC
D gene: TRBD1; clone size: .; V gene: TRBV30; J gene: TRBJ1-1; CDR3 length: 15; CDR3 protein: CAWSDSTGANTEAFF; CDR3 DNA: TGTGCCTGGAGCGACTCGACAGGGGCGAACACTGAAGCTTTCTTT
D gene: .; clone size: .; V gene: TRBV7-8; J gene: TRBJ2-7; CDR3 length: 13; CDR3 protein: CASSMDRGDEQYF; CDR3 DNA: TGTGCCAGCAGCATGGACAGAGGCGACGAGCAGTACTTC
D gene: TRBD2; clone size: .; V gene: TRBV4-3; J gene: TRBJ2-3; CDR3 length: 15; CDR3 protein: CASSQGLAVTDTQYF; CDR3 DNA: TGCGCCAGCAGCCAAGGGCTAGCGGTCACAGATACGCAGTATTTT
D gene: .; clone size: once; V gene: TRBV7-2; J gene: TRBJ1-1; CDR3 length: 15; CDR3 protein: CASSLDGGRGTEAFF; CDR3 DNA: TGTGCCAGCAGCTTAGACGGGGGGCGCGGCACTGAAGCTTTCTTT
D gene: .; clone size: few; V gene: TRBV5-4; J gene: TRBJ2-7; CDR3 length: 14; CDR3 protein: CASSLVPRDGEQYF; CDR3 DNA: TGTGCCAGCAGCTTGGTACCGCGGGATGGGGAGCAGTACTTC
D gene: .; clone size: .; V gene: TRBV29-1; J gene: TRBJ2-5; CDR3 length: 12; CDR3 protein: CSVARQQETQYF; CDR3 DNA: TGCAGCGTTGCCAGGCAGCAAGAGACCCAGTACTTC
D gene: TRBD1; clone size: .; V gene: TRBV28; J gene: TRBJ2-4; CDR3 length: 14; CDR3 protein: CASSSPGTGEIQYF; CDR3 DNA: TGTGCCAGCAGTAGCCCCGGGACAGGGGAGATTCAGTACTTC
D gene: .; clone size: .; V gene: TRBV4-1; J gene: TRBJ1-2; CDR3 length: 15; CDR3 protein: CASSQDWRTSYGYTF; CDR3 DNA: TGCGCCAGCAGCCAAGATTGGCGGACAAGCTATGGCTACACCTTC
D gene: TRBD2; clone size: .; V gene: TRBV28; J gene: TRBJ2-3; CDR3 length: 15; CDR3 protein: CASSFGGRETDTQYF; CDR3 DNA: TGTGCCAGCAGTTTTGGCGGGAGGGAAACAGATACGCAGTATTTT
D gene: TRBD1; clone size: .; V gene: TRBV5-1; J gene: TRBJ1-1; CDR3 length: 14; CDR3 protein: CASSLSWTGTEAFF; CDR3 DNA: TGCGCCAGCTCCCTATCCTGGACAGGCACTGAAGCTTTCTTT